This T cell receptor beta chain was recorded in a study of beta chain features in type 1 diabetes. Investigators reverse transcribed all isolated RNA, so they sequenced expressed TCRB transcripts. TCRdb keeps only in-frame clones here, not all; method: immunoSEQ multiplex PCR. The sample lists some 150,000 clones; about 9.2% were seen once. The source material was central memory CD4+ T cells from blood. The receptor's source is a man aged 18 to 29 in good health.

CDR3 residues: CASSLPGVYEQFF. Here the CDR3 DNA reads TGTGCCAGCAGTTTGCCAGGGGTCTATGAGCAGTTCTTC. This chain uses TRBV27 with TRBJ2-1; D might be TRBD1 (6 bases). The CDR3 runs to 13 residues. Germline V gene sequence: CDR1 MNHEY, CDR2 SMNVEV (reference sequence). Trimming pared 3 bases from V and 8 bases from J, leaving 11 bases between.